The 27 T cell receptor beta chains in this list originate from one sample, sequenced in a study of identical twins (dated by TCRdb to about 2016). The library was produced with 5' RACE. The run used an Illumina HiSeq 2000. The raw public reads went through TCRdb reprocessing: fastp at Q25, MiXCR clone calling, in-frame beta chains kept. Here each entry gathers all rows of one CDR3 protein and keeps the most common genes and DNA. The table for this sample lists hundreds of thousands of distinct CDR3 sequences; about 8.9% of them were counted only once. About 2.1% of the sample is in the top ten clones. The same sample was also used in a study of yellow fever vaccine responses in identical twins.

The specimen was memory (CD45RO+) T cells sorted from blood. This specimen's cell subset or site label, interpreted: CD45RO+ enriched T cells. The receptor set was obtained from a young woman in good health.

This clonotype was counted a few times. The J gene is TRBJ2-7, the V gene TRBV1. TRBV1 is a known pseudogene. CDR3 size: 14 residues. DNA of the CDR3: TGCACCAGCAGCCAATGGGCAGAGATATACGAGCAGTACGTC. Translation: CTSSQWAEIYEQYV.

The rearrangement joins TRBV29-1 to TRBJ2-2, with 9 bases that match TRBD2. The CDR3 spans 17 residues. The germline V gene encodes CDR1 SQVTM and CDR2 ANQGSEA. Trimming at V came to 7 bases and at J to 6 bases, leaving 18 bases not matched to a gene. The CDR3, as DNA: TGCAGCGCCGGCGCCCCTCATAGCGGGAGTGGGTCCGGGGAGCTGTTTTTT. Translated, it gives CSAGAPHSGSGSGELFF.

The J gene is TRBJ1-4, the V gene TRBV5-5; D is unclear. CDR1 and CDR2 (germline): SGHKS, YYEKEE (reference sequence). The CDR3 length is 15 residues. V gave up 0 bases and J gave up 4 bases, with 10 bases separating them. CDR3 amino acids: CASSLVSGLNEKLFF. CDR3 sequence (DNA): TGTGCCAGCAGCTTGGTCTCCGGGCTTAATGAAAAACTGTTTTTT.

In its sample, this clonotype was seen many times. This chain connects TRBV12-3 or TRBV12-4 to TRBJ2-1; 11 bases map to TRBD2. V lost 5 bases to trimming and J lost 7 bases; unmatched junction nucleotides: 16. The CDR3 has 18 amino acids. CDR3 sequence reads: CASSLPNLLAGELNEQFF. The CDR3, as DNA: TGTGCCAGCAGTCTCCCGAACCTACTAGCGGGAGAGTTGAATGAGCAGTTCTTC.

This clonotype was recorded many times. The V gene is TRBV11-2, the J gene TRBJ2-3; D might be TRBD1 (6 bases). CDR3 length equals 13 residues. Trimming removed 4 bases from V and 2 bases from J, with 7 bases in between. The germline CDR1 and CDR2 sequences are SGHAT and FQNNGV. The CDR3 spells CASSWTATDTQYF. CDR3 in DNA: TGTGCCAGCAGCTGGACAGCCACAGATACGCAGTATTTT. Full variable domain (rest looked up from reference TRBV11-2 and TRBJ2-3): EAGVAQSPRYKIIEKRQSVAFWCNPISGHATLYWYQQILGQGPKLLIQFQNNGVVDDSQLPKDRFSAERLKGVDSTLKIQPAKLEDSAVYLCASSWTATDTQYFGPGTRLTVL.

The genes are TRBV9 and TRBJ1-3; D is possibly TRBD1 (5 bases). The CDR3 has 15 residues. V dropped 0 bases and J dropped 3 bases, with 10 bases sitting between them. CDR1 SGDLS and CDR2 YYNGEE come from the germline V gene. The DNA of the CDR3 is TGTGCCAGCAGCGTAGATGGGACTGTTGGAAACACCATATATTTT. Amino acid sequence: CASSVDGTVGNTIYF. Full variable domain (rest looked up from reference TRBV9 and TRBJ1-3): DSGVTQTPKHLITATGQRVTLRCSPRSGDLSVYWYQQSLDQGLQFLIQYYNGEERAKGNILERFSAQQFPDLHSELNLSSLELGDSALYFCASSVDGTVGNTIYFGEGSWLTVV.

This clonotype occurred many times. In nucleotides, the CDR3 is TGCGCCAGCAGCTTGGTGGATGTCGGACAGGGGATTAATTCACCCCTCCACTTT. Encoded protein: CASSLVDVGQGINSPLHF. This rearrangement joins TRBV5-1 to TRBJ1-6; TRBD1 agrees at 9 bases. Trimming removed 0 bases from V and 6 bases from J; junction bases left unmatched: 10. The CDR3 length is 18 residues. Germline CDR1 and CDR2: SGHRS and YFSETQ.

This clonotype appeared a few times. The chain is built from TRBV24-1 and TRBJ1-2; D is unresolved. V shed 3 bases and J shed 2 bases, with 9 bases lying between them. Germline values: CDR1 KGHDR, CDR2 SFDVKD. CDR3 length equals 14 residues. The CDR3 nucleotides are TGTGCCACCAGTGATCCCGAGGCGAACTATGGCTACACCTTC. Amino acids: CATSDPEANYGYTF.

This clonotype was observed a handful of times. The gene calls are TRBV27 and TRBJ2-2; 7 bases match TRBD1. The CDR3 is 16 residues long. V was clipped by 6 bases and J by 5 bases; unmatched bases: 12. CDR1 and CDR2 (germline): MNHEY, SMNVEV (reference sequence). The CDR3 sequence is CASSLGRDRGTGELFF. The CDR3 nucleotides are TGTGCCAGCAGCCTCGGCCGGGACAGAGGGACCGGGGAGCTGTTTTTT.

The chain joins TRBV24-1 to TRBJ2-1; maybe TRBD2 (6 bases). Germline V gene data show CDR1 as KGHDR and CDR2 as SFDVKD. The V end was cut by 0 bases, the J end by 2 bases, with 13 bases between. The CDR3 sequence is 17 residues long. The CDR3 spells CATSDLGGQRAYNEQFF. DNA for the CDR3: TGTGCCACCAGTGATTTGGGTGGGCAGCGGGCCTACAATGAGCAGTTCTTC.

In this sample, this clonotype turned up a few times. The chain joins TRBV11-3 to TRBJ1-1; TRBD1 matches at 10 bases. CDR3 length: 14 residues. J lost 3 bases, V lost 5 bases, and 3 bases had no gene match. Germline V gene sequence: CDR1 SGHNT, CDR2 YENEEA. The CDR3 DNA follows: TGTGCCAGCAGCGGACAGGGGGACCACACTGAAGCTTTCTTT. Translation: CASSGQGDHTEAFF.

This clonotype was seen many times. The chain employs TRBV7-2 and TRBJ2-7; possible D gene TRBD2, 5 bases. Deletions cut 1 base from V and 2 bases from J, with 18 bases between. This CDR3 has 17 residues. Germline loops: CDR1 SGHTA, CDR2 FQGNSA. CDR3 in DNA: TGTGCCAGCAGCTTAGTCTGGGGTTTGGCGGGCCCCTACGAGCAGTACGTC. It translates to CASSLVWGLAGPYEQYV.

This clonotype has a count of ten or more. The chain couples TRBV4-1 to TRBJ2-5; no reliable D call. Trimming took 0 bases from V and 4 from J, leaving 6 bases between them. CDR3 length: 13 residues. From germline, CDR1 is MGHRA and CDR2 YSYEKL. In DNA form, the CDR3 reads TGCGCCAGCAGCCAAGAGGTTGGAGAGACCCAGTACTTC. Protein product: CASSQEVGETQYF.

This clonotype was seen more than once but under ten times. The rearrangement uses TRBV6-1 and TRBJ1-4; 7 bases line up with TRBD1. Germline trimming cut 5 bases from V and 0 bases from J; bases unmatched to any gene: 3. Germline V CDR1 and CDR2: MNHNS, SASEGT. The CDR3 is 15 amino acids. Here the CDR3 DNA reads TGTGCCAGCAGTCCCAGGGGGGCAACTAATGAAAAACTGTTTTTT. Amino acids: CASSPRGATNEKLFF.

This clonotype was observed once. A much larger clone lies a single base off, so this may be a read error. The chain couples TRBV7-9 to TRBJ2-1; TRBD2 matches at 11 bases. Per germline, CDR1 SEHNR and CDR2 FQNEAQ (reference sequence). V gave up 8 bases and J gave up 1 base; unmatched junction bases: 10. There are 17 residues in the CDR3. The CDR3 sequence is CASGQELAGESYNEQFF. CDR3 in DNA: TGTGCCAGCGGCCAAGAACTAGCGGGAGAGTCCTACAATGAGCAGTTCTTC.

This clonotype was observed at least ten times. This chain uses TRBV6-5 with TRBJ1-2; 11 positions agree with TRBD1. Germline assignment: CDR1 MNHEY and CDR2 SVGAGI. The ends lost 0 bases at V and 2 bases at J; junction bases unmatched: 2. The CDR3 has 16 residues. Here the CDR3 reads CASSYSRTGGNYGYTF. Here the CDR3 DNA reads TGTGCCAGCAGTTACTCGCGGACAGGGGGCAACTATGGCTACACCTTC.

This clonotype appeared a few times. The chain employs TRBV27 and TRBJ2-1, with 9 bases fitting TRBD1. With V trimmed by 6 bases and J by 4 bases, 7 bases remained unmatched. Germline CDR1 and CDR2: MNHEY and SMNVEV (reference sequence). CDR3 size: 15 residues. CDR3 in DNA: TGTGCCAGCAGGACGGGACAGGGCTCTTACAATGAGCAGTTCTTC. Translation: CASRTGQGSYNEQFF.

This clonotype was seen at least ten times. J is TRBJ1-4 and V is TRBV12-3 or TRBV12-4; D not resolved. The CDR3 is 15 residues long. The V gene lost 3 bases and the J gene lost 0 bases, with 8 bases spanning the gap. The CDR3 protein is CASSFLGATNEKLFF. As DNA, the CDR3 is TGTGCCAGCAGTTTTTTAGGCGCAACTAATGAAAAACTGTTTTTT.

This clonotype was counted between two and nine times. V is TRBV9 and J is TRBJ2-5, with 7 bases fitting TRBD2. Germline assignment: CDR1 SGDLS and CDR2 YYNGEE. CDR3 size: 17 residues. Losses at the gene ends were 0 bases for V and 5 bases for J; bases not matched to a gene: 13. The CDR3 here is CASSVGWLADPRETQYF. CDR3 nucleotides: TGTGCCAGCAGCGTAGGGTGGCTAGCGGACCCCCGGGAGACCCAGTACTTC. Variable domain in full (rest from reference TRBV9 and TRBJ2-5): DSGVTQTPKHLITATGQRVTLRCSPRSGDLSVYWYQQSLDQGLQFLIQYYNGEERAKGNILERFSAQQFPDLHSELNLSSLELGDSALYFCASSVGWLADPRETQYFGPGTRLLVL.

This clonotype was picked up a small number of times. The V gene is TRBV20-1, the J gene TRBJ2-1; 7 bases line up with TRBD2. Germline CDR1 DFQATT, CDR2 SNEGSKA (reference sequence). The CDR3 sequence is 15 residues long. Trimming cost V 5 bases and J 4 bases; bases outside gene matches: 11. The CDR3 region has the DNA TGCAGTGCTGGGGGGGAGGGCTCCTGGTACAATGAGCAGTTCTTC. It translates to CSAGGEGSWYNEQFF.

This clonotype showed up many times. The chain joins TRBV10-1 to TRBJ2-4; D possibly corresponds to TRBD2 (6 bases). Germline V gives CDR1 WNHNN, CDR2 SYGVQD (reference sequence). V was cut by 0 bases and J by 6 bases, with 18 bases left in between. CDR3 length: 17 amino acids. The CDR3 bases are TGCGCCAGCAGTGAGTCGCGGGACGGGGGAGCAAGAAACATTCAGTACTTC. It translates to CASSESRDGGARNIQYF.

This clonotype was seen more than once but under ten times. This chain links TRBV6-1 with TRBJ1-1; a possible D gene is TRBD1 (5 bases). This CDR3 spans 14 amino acids. The germline gives CDR1 MNHNS, CDR2 SASEGT. The V end was cut by 7 bases, the J end by 2 bases, with 14 bases between. CDR3 bases: TGTGCCAGCACCCCCCATGGGGCCAACACTGAAGCTTTCTTT. Its translation is CASTPHGANTEAFF.

This chain uses TRBV12-3 or TRBV12-4 with TRBJ2-2; 10 bases agree with TRBD1. This CDR3 is 15 amino acids long. Germline trimming cut 6 bases from V and 4 bases from J; bases unmatched to any gene: 5. CDR3: CASRTGQGSTGELFF. The CDR3 nucleotides read TGTGCCAGCAGGACGGGACAGGGGAGCACCGGGGAGCTGTTTTTT.

The sample holds many counts of this clonotype. This chain connects TRBV7-9 to TRBJ2-1; tentative D call: TRBD2 (7 bases). Trimming stripped 8 bases from V and 9 bases from J, with 17 bases between. This CDR3 is 13 amino acids long. Germline assignment: CDR1 SEHNR and CDR2 FQNEAQ (reference sequence). CDR3 in amino acids: CASAQGRGGEQFF. Written as DNA, the CDR3 is TGTGCCAGCGCGCAGGGGAGGGGTGGTGAGCAGTTCTTC.

The table lists this clonotype with a few counts. This rearrangement joins TRBV20-1 to TRBJ2-2; 8 bases align to TRBD2. Trimming cost V 1 base and J 2 bases; bases outside gene matches: 0. The germline gives CDR1 DFQATT, CDR2 SNEGSKA (reference sequence). The CDR3 sequence is 14 residues long. DNA of the CDR3: TGCAGTGCTAGAGGGACTAGCAACACCGGGGAGCTGTTTTTT. Translation: CSARGTSNTGELFF.

This clonotype appeared many times. V is TRBV29-1 and J is TRBJ2-6; D remains unclear. The CDR3 covers 13 residues. Germline CDR1 SQVTM, CDR2 ANQGSEA. V was trimmed by 5 bases and J by 0 bases, leaving 5 bases between them. CDR3 coding DNA: TGCAGCGTTCAAGGCTCTGGGGCCAACGTCCTGACTTTC. It translates to CSVQGSGANVLTF.

In its sample, this clonotype was seen a few times. The genes are TRBV20-1 and TRBJ2-7; D uncertain. Germline V gene lookup returns CDR1 DFQATT and CDR2 SNEGSKA (reference sequence). The CDR3 loop spans 13 amino acids. The V end was cut by 0 bases, the J end by 5 bases, with 11 bases between. CDR3 bases: TGCAGTGCTAGAGATCCGAGTTCCCACGAGCAGTACTTC. Translating gives CSARDPSSHEQYF.